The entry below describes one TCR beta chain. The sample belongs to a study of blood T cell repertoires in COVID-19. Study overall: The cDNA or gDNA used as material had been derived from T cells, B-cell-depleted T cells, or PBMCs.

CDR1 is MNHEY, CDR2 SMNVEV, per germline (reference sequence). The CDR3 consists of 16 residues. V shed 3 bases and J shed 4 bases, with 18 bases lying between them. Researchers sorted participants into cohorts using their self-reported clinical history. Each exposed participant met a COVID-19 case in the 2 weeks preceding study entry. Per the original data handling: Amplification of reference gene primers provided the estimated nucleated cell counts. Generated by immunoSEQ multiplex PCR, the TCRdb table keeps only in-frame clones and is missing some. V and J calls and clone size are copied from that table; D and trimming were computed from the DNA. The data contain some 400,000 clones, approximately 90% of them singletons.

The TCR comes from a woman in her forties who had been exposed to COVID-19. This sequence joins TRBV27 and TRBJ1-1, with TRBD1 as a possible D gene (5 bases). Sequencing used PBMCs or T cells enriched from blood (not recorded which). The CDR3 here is CASSFLSRGVSTEAFF. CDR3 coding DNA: TGTGCCAGCAGTTTTTTGTCGCGGGGCGTTAGCACTGAAGCTTTCTTT.